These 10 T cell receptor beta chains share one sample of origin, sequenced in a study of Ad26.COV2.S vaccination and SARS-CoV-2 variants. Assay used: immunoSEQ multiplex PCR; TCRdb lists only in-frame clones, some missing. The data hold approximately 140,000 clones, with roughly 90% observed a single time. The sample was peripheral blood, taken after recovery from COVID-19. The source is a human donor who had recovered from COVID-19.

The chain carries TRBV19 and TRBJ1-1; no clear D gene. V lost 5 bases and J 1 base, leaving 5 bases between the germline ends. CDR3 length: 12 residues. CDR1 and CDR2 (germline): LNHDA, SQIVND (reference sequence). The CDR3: CASSLWNTEAFF. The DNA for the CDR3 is TGTGCCAGTAGTCTCTGGAACACTGAAGCTTTCTTT. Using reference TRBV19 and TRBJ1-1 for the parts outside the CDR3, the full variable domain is DGGITQSPKYLFRKEGQNVTLSCEQNLNHDAMYWYRQDPGQGLRLIYYSQIVNDFQKGDIAEGYSVSREKKESFPLTVTSAQKNPTAFYLCASSLWNTEAFFGQGTRLTVV.

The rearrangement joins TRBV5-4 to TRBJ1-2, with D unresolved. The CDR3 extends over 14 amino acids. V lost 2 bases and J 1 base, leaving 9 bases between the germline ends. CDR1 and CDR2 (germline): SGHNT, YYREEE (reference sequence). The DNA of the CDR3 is TGTGCCAGCAGCTTTGGCGGCTTTAACTATGGCTACACCTTC. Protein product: CASSFGGFNYGYTF.

CDR3 sequence reads: CASSPSLRIATGSPYEQYF. CDR3 sequence (DNA): TGTGCCAGCAGCCCCTCCCTCCGTATCGCGACAGGGTCCCCCTACGAGCAGTACTTC. The chain recombines TRBV16 with TRBJ2-7; 7 bases agree with TRBD1. Germline CDR1 and CDR2: KGHSY and FQNENV. With V trimmed by 4 bases and J by 2 bases, 20 bases remained unmatched. This CDR3 is 19 amino acids long.

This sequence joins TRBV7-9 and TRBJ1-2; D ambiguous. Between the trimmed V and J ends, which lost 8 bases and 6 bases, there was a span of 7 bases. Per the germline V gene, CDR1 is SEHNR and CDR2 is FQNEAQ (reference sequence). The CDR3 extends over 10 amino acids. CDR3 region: CASAKNGYTF. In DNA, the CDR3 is TGTGCCAGCGCTAAAAATGGCTACACCTTC.

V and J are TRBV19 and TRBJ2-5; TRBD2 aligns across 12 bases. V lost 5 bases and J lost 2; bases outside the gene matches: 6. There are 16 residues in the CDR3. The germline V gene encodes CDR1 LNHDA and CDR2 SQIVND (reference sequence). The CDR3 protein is CASSLTSGGAQETQYF. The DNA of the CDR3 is TGTGCCAGTAGTCTGACTAGCGGGGGAGCTCAAGAGACCCAGTACTTC.

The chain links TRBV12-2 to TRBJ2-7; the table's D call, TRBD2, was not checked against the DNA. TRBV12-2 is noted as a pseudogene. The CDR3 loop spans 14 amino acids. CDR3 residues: CASRRSGGAYEQYF. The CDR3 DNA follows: TGTGCAAGTCGCAGAAGCGGGGGGGCTTACGAGCAGTACTTC.

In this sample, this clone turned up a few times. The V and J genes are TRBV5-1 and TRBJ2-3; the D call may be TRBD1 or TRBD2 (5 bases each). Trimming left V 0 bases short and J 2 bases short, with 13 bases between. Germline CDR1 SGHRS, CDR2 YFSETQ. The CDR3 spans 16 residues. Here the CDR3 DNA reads TGCGCCAGCAGCTTGGGGTCCGGGGCGGCCACAGATACGCAGTATTTT. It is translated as CASSLGSGAATDTQYF. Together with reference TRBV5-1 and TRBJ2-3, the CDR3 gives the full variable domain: KAGVTQTPRYLIKTRGQQVTLSCSPISGHRSVSWYQQTPGQGLQFLFEYFSETQRNKGNFPGRFSGRQFSNSRSEMNVSTLELGDSALYLCASSLGSGAATDTQYFGPGTRLTVL.

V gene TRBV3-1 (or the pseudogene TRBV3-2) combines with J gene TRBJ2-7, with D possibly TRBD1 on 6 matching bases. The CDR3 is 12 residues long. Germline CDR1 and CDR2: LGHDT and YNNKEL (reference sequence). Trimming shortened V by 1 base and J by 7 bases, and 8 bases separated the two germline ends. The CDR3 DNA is TGTGCCAGCAGCCAAGGTGGGACAGAGCAGTACTTC. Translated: CASSQGGTEQYF.

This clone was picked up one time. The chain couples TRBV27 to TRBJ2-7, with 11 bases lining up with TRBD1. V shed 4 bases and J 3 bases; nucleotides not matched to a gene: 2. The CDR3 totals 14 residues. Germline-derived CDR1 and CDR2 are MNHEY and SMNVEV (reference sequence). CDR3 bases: TGTGCCAGCAGTTCCGGGACAGGGGGCTACGAGCAGTACTTC. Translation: CASSSGTGGYEQYF.

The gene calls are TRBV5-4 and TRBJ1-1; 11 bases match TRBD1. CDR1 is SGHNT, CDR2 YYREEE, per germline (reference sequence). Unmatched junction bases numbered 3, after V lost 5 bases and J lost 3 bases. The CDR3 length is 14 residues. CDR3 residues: CASSPGQGDTEAFF. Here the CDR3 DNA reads TGTGCCAGCAGTCCGGGACAGGGGGACACTGAAGCTTTCTTT.